Listed here are 31 T cell receptor beta chains from one sample, sequenced in a study of blood T cells in healthy people across ages (dated by TCRdb to about 2015). The method behind the library was 5' RACE. Sequenced using an Illumina HiSeq 2500. A second PCR of roughly 6 to 11 cycles was run with a J-beta primer mix and a sample-barcoded 5' primer. TCRdb took the public reads, trimmed them with fastp at Q25, ran MiXCR for clone calling and kept in-frame beta chains. For every CDR3 protein sequence, its rows merge into one entry that carries the most common genes and DNA. Within this sample are approximately 360,000 distinct CDR3 sequences, with approximately 47% of them counted one time only. The top ten hold around 49% of the sample. Sequenced: blood. These receptors were collected from a man in his 60s in good health.

The rearrangement links TRBV20-1 to TRBJ2-3, with D possibly being TRBD2 (5 bases). The CDR3 is 13 residues long. Germline lookup yields CDR1 DFQATT and CDR2 SNEGSKA (reference sequence). Trimming took 3 bases from V and 6 from J, leaving 13 bases between them. CDR3 nucleotides: TGCAGTGCTAGCGGCGGGTCCATGGATACGCAGTATTTT. Residues: CSASGGSMDTQYF.

This clonotype showed up just a few times. V is TRBV28 and J is TRBJ2-2; possibly TRBD2 for D (5 bases). CDR1 and CDR2 (germline): MDHEN, SYDVKM. V was shortened by 3 bases and J by 4 bases, with 6 bases between the two germline ends. This CDR3 comprises 13 residues. The CDR3 loop is CASSLRVTGELFF. DNA of the CDR3: TGTGCCAGCAGTTTGAGGGTCACCGGGGAGCTGTTTTTT. Using reference TRBV28 and TRBJ2-2 for the parts outside the CDR3, the full variable domain is DVKVTQSSRYLVKRTGEKVFLECVQDMDHENMFWYRQDPGLGLRLIYFSYDVKMKEKGDIPEGYSVSREKKERFSLILESASTNQTSMYLCASSLRVTGELFFGEGSRLTVL.

There are many counts of this clonotype. The chain joins TRBV7-6 to TRBJ2-3; the D gene is possibly TRBD1 (6 bases). The CDR3 extends over 16 amino acids. In germline, CDR1 is SGHVS, CDR2 FNYEAQ. V lost 1 base and J 3 bases, leaving 14 bases between the germline ends. The CDR3 nucleotides are TGTGCCAGCAGCTTAGGCACAGGGTTAAATACAGATACGCAGTATTTT. Protein: CASSLGTGLNTDTQYF.

This rearrangement joins TRBV10-3 to TRBJ2-3; perhaps TRBD2 as D (6 bases). V lost 2 bases and J 3 bases, leaving 6 bases between the germline ends. The germline CDR1 and CDR2 sequences are ENHRY and SYGVKD. The CDR3 extends over 13 amino acids. The CDR3 spells CAISEGGTDTQYF. Written as DNA, the CDR3 is TGTGCCATCAGTGAGGGGGGGACAGATACGCAGTATTTT.

The rearrangement joins TRBV6-5 to TRBJ2-1; TRBD1 matches 7 bases. Germline V gene lookup returns CDR1 MNHEY and CDR2 SVGAGI. The CDR3 covers 13 residues. The J segment lost 5 bases and the V segment lost 6 bases, leaving 4 bases of the junction unmatched. The CDR3 bases are TGTGCCAGCAGAGGGACAGCCGACAATGAGCAGTTCTTC. It codes for CASRGTADNEQFF.

This chain connects TRBV6-6 to TRBJ2-1, with a possible D match to TRBD2 (5 bases). This CDR3 has 13 residues. V was cut by 4 bases and J by 7 bases, with 11 bases left in between. The germline CDR1 and CDR2 sequences are MNHNY and SVGAGI (reference sequence). The CDR3 protein is CASSCSQRNEQFF. The CDR3 DNA reads TGTGCCAGCAGTTGCTCCCAGCGGAATGAGCAGTTCTTC.

This chain connects TRBV6-5 to TRBJ2-1; TRBD1 matches at 7 bases. J gave up 4 bases and V 6 bases, and 9 bases lay outside the gene matches. Germline V gives CDR1 MNHEY, CDR2 SVGAGI. This CDR3 contains 15 residues. The CDR3 region is CASRPDRERYNEQFF. DNA for the CDR3: TGTGCCAGCAGACCCGACAGGGAGAGGTACAATGAGCAGTTCTTC.

The V gene is TRBV7-9, the J gene TRBJ2-3; D call uncertain. Trimming shortened V by 3 bases and J by 5 bases, and 18 bases separated the two germline ends. The CDR3 is 16 residues long. CDR1 is SEHNR, CDR2 FQNEAQ, per germline (reference sequence). For the CDR3, the DNA is TGTGCCAGCAGCTTCCCCACTGGGGATTCGGGAGATACGCAGTATTTT. Translating gives CASSFPTGDSGDTQYF.

The chain combines TRBV7-2 with TRBJ2-7; D not certain. V lost 0 bases to trimming and J lost 5 bases, with 20 bases between them. Germline V gene data show CDR1 as SGHTA and CDR2 as FQGNSA. This CDR3 has 17 residues. The CDR3 sequence: CASSLAAGEPPLHEQYF. The CDR3 DNA sequence: TGTGCCAGCAGCTTAGCGGCTGGGGAACCCCCTCTGCACGAGCAGTACTTC.

The CDR3 bases are TGTGCCAGCAGTGAAGTCACCCGGGGCCTAGCGGGAAAAGAGACCCAGTACTTC. Protein: CASSEVTRGLAGKETQYF. This chain links TRBV6-1 with TRBJ2-5; TRBD2 agrees at 9 bases. The junction had 12 bases not matched to a gene; V was cut back by 1 base and J by 3 bases. Germline CDR1 is MNHNS and CDR2 is SASEGT. The CDR3 contains 18 residues.

This clonotype appeared a single time. V and J are TRBV20-1 and TRBJ2-1; the D gene is possibly TRBD2 (6 bases). Germline CDR1 is DFQATT and CDR2 is SNEGSKA (reference sequence). CDR3 length: 15 residues. The V end was cut by 3 bases, the J end by 5 bases, with 17 bases between. CDR3 DNA sequence: TGCAGTGCTAGCCGCCACGGAGGGAACCACAATGAGCAGTTCTTC. Translated, it gives CSASRHGGNHNEQFF.

In its sample, this clonotype was seen once. The chain carries TRBV9 and TRBJ1-6; the D is unclear. The CDR3 extends over 13 amino acids. Per germline, CDR1 SGDLS and CDR2 YYNGEE. Trimming left V 3 bases short and J 13 bases short, with 14 bases between. CDR3 loop: CASSAPGLSPLHF. The DNA of the CDR3 is TGTGCCAGCAGCGCCCCGGGCTTGTCGCCCCTCCACTTT. Supplemented by reference TRBV9 and TRBJ1-6, the full variable domain reads DSGVTQTPKHLITATGQRVTLRCSPRSGDLSVYWYQQSLDQGLQFLIQYYNGEERAKGNILERFSAQQFPDLHSELNLSSLELGDSALYFCASSAPGLSPLHFGNGTRLTVT.

The CDR3 region has the DNA TGTGCCAGCAGCTTGGACTCCTATAATTCACCCCTCCACTTT. It is translated as CASSLDSYNSPLHF. This sequence joins TRBV7-9 and TRBJ1-6; D unclear. The CDR3 length is 14 residues. V lost 3 bases and J lost 0, with 3 bases in between. CDR1 and CDR2 from the germline V gene are SEHNR and FQNEAQ (reference sequence).

A single count supports this clonotype. In nucleotides, the CDR3 is TGTGCCAGCACACTCCTGAGGGACGAGCAGTACTTC. It translates to CASTLLRDEQYF. The rearrangement links TRBV6-6 to TRBJ2-7; D possibly corresponds to TRBD2 (5 bases). CDR3 size: 12 residues. From germline, CDR1 is MNHNY and CDR2 SVGAGI (reference sequence). Trimming removed 7 bases at V and 5 bases at J, with 12 bases between.

The genes are TRBV4-2 and TRBJ1-2; maybe TRBD1 (5 bases). V was pared by 0 bases and J by 4 bases, with 9 bases between. The CDR3 is made up of 14 amino acids. Germline CDR1 is LGHNA and CDR2 is YNFKEQ. In DNA form, the CDR3 reads TGTGCCAGCAGCCAAGACTCAGGGTCCTATGGCTACACCTTC. Its translation is CASSQDSGSYGYTF.

The CDR3 region is CASRRRVFSGNTIYF. CDR3 coding DNA: TGTGCCAGCAGAAGAAGGGTTTTCTCTGGAAACACCATATATTTT. The genes are TRBV6-5 and TRBJ1-3, with D uncertain. There are 15 residues in the CDR3. V shed 6 bases and J shed 0 bases, with 12 bases lying between them. Per germline, CDR1 MNHEY and CDR2 SVGAGI.

This rearrangement joins TRBV20-1 to TRBJ2-3, with 8 bases matching TRBD2. The ends lost 5 bases at V and 3 bases at J; junction bases unmatched: 10. The length of the CDR3 is 15 residues. CDR1 and CDR2 (germline): DFQATT, SNEGSKA (reference sequence). In DNA form, the CDR3 reads TGCAGTGCTTTATCAGCGGGAGAGAGGACAGATACGCAGTATTTT. This codes for CSALSAGERTDTQYF.

Comments on this clonotype: The junction shows a germline mismatch at one end, possibly a read error. The chain has TRBV28 and TRBJ2-7, with 15 bases lining up with TRBD2. Germline-derived CDR1 and CDR2 are MDHEN and SYDVKM. This CDR3 has 13 amino acids. DNA for the CDR3: TGTGCCAGCAGTTGGGGACTAGCGGGAGGTGACCACTTC. Residues: CASSWGLAGGDHF.

This chain links TRBV9 with TRBJ2-4, with TRBD2 matching 10 bases. The J call may be faulty, since TRBJ2-7 better matches the DNA end. Germline V gene sequence: CDR1 SGDLS, CDR2 YYNGEE. The CDR3 length is 17 residues. The DNA of the CDR3 is TGTGCCAGCAGCGTAGGGGGCGGGACTAGCGACCTGTACGAGCAGTACTTC. Amino acid sequence: CASSVGGGTSDLYEQYF.

The V call is TRBV6-8, the J call TRBJ2-7; D not certain. V was pared by 2 bases and J by 3 bases, with 14 bases between. The CDR3 consists of 15 residues. Germline V lookup: CDR1 MNHGY, CDR2 SAAAGT. CDR3 in amino acids: CASSYGMSFSYEQYF. The CDR3 bases are TGTGCCAGCAGTTACGGTATGAGTTTTAGCTACGAGCAGTACTTC.

The rearrangement links TRBV3-1 to TRBJ2-3; D perhaps matches TRBD2 (6 bases). CDR1 and CDR2 (germline): LGHDT, YNNKEL (reference sequence). The CDR3 runs to 16 residues. The V gene lost 0 bases and the J gene lost 1 base, with 11 bases spanning the gap. CDR3 in amino acids: CASSQDGAGRTDTQYF. The CDR3 DNA follows: TGTGCCAGCAGCCAAGACGGCGCGGGGCGCACAGATACGCAGTATTTT.

This chain links TRBV7-8 with TRBJ2-7, with D possibly being TRBD1 (5 bases). This CDR3 has 16 residues. Germline V CDR1 and CDR2: SGHVS, FQNEAQ. V was clipped by 1 base and J by 7 bases, with 20 bases between them. For the CDR3, the DNA is TGTGCCAGCAGCTTAGAGGGGCGGCAGGGCTACAATGAGCAGTACTTC. This gives the protein CASSLEGRQGYNEQYF.

This chain connects TRBV7-2 to TRBJ2-5; 8 bases match TRBD1. Per the germline V gene, CDR1 is SGHTA and CDR2 is FQGNSA. CDR3 length: 14 amino acids. Trimming removed 5 bases from V and 5 bases from J; junction bases left unmatched: 7. The CDR3 is CASSAQTGAETQYF. The CDR3, as DNA: TGTGCCAGCAGCGCACAGACAGGGGCGGAGACCCAGTACTTC.

This clonotype was counted ten times or more. CDR3 region: CASSVEGDTQYF. CDR3 bases: TGTGCCAGCAGCGTAGAAGGAGATACGCAGTATTTT. This chain uses TRBV9 with TRBJ2-3; D is ambiguous. The length of the CDR3 is 12 residues. Germline V lookup: CDR1 SGDLS, CDR2 YYNGEE. Deletions cut 0 bases from V and 5 bases from J, with 4 bases between.

This clonotype was found many times. This sequence joins TRBV29-1 and TRBJ2-1, with 9 nucleotides matching TRBD2. The germline CDR1 and CDR2 sequences are SQVTM and ANQGSEA. The trim removed 2 bases at V and 7 bases at J, leaving 9 bases unmatched. CDR3 length equals 15 residues. The CDR3 coding sequence is TGCAGCGTTGAATCTTGGGCTAGCGGGATGAATGAGCAGTTCTTC. Amino acids: CSVESWASGMNEQFF.

The chain combines TRBV6-2 or TRBV6-3 with TRBJ1-5, with D possibly matching TRBD1 (6 bases). V was trimmed by 1 base and J by 0 bases, leaving 16 bases between them. The germline gives CDR1 MNHEY, CDR2 SVGEGT. The CDR3 contains 18 residues. CDR3 protein: CASSYFITDSDSNQPQHF. The DNA for the CDR3 is TGTGCCAGCAGTTACTTTATAACGGACAGTGATAGCAATCAGCCCCAGCATTTT.

V gene TRBV9 combines with J gene TRBJ2-1; 10 bases match TRBD1. V dropped 3 bases and J dropped 8; count of bases not matched to a gene: 8. The CDR3 totals 15 residues. CDR1 SGDLS and CDR2 YYNGEE come from the germline V gene. This chain's CDR3 is CASSARDRGWDEQFF. CDR3 sequence (DNA): TGTGCCAGCAGCGCCCGGGACAGGGGCTGGGATGAGCAGTTCTTC.

V and J are TRBV3-1 and TRBJ2-1; D gene uncertain. The ends were cut back, 0 bases at V and 0 bases at J, with 9 bases in the middle. Germline V gene data show CDR1 as LGHDT and CDR2 as YNNKEL (reference sequence). This CDR3 has 16 residues. In DNA form, the CDR3 reads TGTGCCAGCAGCCAAGAGGGAAGCAGCTCCTACAATGAGCAGTTCTTC. Translating it yields CASSQEGSSSYNEQFF.

The rearrangement links TRBV20-1 to TRBJ2-7; 7 nucleotides agree with TRBD2. CDR3 size: 12 residues. The V gene's germline CDR1 is DFQATT and CDR2 SNEGSKA (reference sequence). V lost 6 bases, J lost 3 bases, and 5 bases stayed unmatched. The CDR3 loop reads CSASSSGYEQYF. In DNA form, the CDR3 reads TGCAGTGCAAGCTCTAGCGGCTACGAGCAGTACTTC.

The chain is built from TRBV6-2 or TRBV6-3 and TRBJ2-1; the D gene is possibly TRBD2 (5 bases). The CDR3 spans 16 residues. V was cut by 6 bases and J by 2 bases, with 17 bases left in between. The germline V gene has CDR1 MNHEY and CDR2 SVGEGT. This chain's CDR3 is CASSSPLAGTYNEQFF. The DNA for the CDR3 is TGTGCCAGCAGCTCGCCTCTCGCGGGTACCTACAATGAGCAGTTCTTC.

The chain combines TRBV2 with TRBJ1-1, with D maybe TRBD1 (6 bases). Germline assignment: CDR1 SNHLY and CDR2 FYNNEI. The CDR3 totals 14 residues. Trimming cost V 6 bases and J 5 bases, with 16 bases left between them. CDR3 loop: CASSETGFGTEAFF. In DNA form, the CDR3 reads TGTGCCAGCAGCGAGACAGGCTTTGGTACTGAAGCTTTCTTT.